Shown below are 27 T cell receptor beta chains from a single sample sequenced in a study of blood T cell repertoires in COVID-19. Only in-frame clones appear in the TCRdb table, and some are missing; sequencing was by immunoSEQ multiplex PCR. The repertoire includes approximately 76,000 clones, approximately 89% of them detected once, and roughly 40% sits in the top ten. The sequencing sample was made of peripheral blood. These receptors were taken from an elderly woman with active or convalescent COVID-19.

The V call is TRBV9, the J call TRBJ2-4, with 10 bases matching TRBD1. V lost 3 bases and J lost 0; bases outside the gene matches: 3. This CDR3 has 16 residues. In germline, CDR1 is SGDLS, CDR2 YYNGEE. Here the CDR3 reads CASSGGQGVAKNIQYF. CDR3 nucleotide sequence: TGTGCCAGCAGCGGTGGACAGGGGGTAGCCAAAAACATTCAGTACTTC.

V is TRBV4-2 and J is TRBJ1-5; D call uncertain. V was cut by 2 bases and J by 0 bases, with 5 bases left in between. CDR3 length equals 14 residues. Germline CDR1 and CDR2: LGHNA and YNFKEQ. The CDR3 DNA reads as TGTGCCAGCAGCCAAACAGATAGCAATCAGCCCCAGCATTTT. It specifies CASSQTDSNQPQHF.

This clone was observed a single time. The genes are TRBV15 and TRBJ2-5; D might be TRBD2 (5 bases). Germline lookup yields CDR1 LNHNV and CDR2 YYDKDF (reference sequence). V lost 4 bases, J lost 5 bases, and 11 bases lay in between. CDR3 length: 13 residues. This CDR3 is CATSKGSGETQYF. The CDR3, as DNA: TGTGCCACCAGCAAAGGATCGGGGGAGACCCAGTACTTC.

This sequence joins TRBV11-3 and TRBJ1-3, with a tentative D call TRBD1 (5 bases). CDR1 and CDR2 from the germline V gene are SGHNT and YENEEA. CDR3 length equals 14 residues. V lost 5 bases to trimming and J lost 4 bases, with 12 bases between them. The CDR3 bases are TGTGCCAGCAGCCTCGGGGGAGAGGGAAACACCATATATTTT. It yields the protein CASSLGGEGNTIYF.

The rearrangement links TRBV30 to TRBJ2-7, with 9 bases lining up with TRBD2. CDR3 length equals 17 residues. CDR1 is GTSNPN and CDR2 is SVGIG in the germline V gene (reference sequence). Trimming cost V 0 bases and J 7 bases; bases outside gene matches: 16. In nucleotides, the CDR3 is TGTGCCTGGAGTGTAGGAGGACTAGCGTACAGTTTGGGGGAGCAGTACTTC. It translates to CAWSVGGLAYSLGEQYF.

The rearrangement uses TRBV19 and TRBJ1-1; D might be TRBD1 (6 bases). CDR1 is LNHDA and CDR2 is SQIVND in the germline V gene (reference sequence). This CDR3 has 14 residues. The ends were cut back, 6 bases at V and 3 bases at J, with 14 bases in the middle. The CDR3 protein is CASRENNRDTEAFF. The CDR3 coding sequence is TGTGCCAGTAGGGAGAATAACAGGGACACTGAAGCTTTCTTT.

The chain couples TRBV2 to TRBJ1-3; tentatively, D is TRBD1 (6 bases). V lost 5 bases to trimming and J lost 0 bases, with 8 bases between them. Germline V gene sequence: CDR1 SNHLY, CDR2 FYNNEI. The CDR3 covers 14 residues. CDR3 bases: TGTGCCAGCAGTTCACAGGGCTCTGGAAACACCATATATTTT. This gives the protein CASSSQGSGNTIYF.

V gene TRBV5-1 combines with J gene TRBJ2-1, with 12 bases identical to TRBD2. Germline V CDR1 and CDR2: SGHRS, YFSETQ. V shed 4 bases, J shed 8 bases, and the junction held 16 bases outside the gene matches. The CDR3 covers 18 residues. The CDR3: CASSVLAGGPRGLDEQFF. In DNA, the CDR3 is TGCGCCAGCAGCGTTCTAGCGGGGGGGCCTAGGGGACTAGATGAGCAGTTCTTC.

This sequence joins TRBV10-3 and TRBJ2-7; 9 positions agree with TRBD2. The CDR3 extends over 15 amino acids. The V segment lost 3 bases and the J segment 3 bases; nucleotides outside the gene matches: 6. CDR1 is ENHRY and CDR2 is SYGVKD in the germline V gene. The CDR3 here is CAISDSLAGSYEQYF. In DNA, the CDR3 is TGTGCCATCAGTGATTCGCTAGCGGGGAGCTACGAGCAGTACTTC.

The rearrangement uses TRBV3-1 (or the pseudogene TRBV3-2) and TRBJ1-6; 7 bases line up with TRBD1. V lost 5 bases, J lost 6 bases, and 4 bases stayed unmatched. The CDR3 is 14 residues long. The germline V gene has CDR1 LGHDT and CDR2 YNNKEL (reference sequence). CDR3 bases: TGTGCCAGCAGCTCGGGACAGCTTAATTCACCCCTCCACTTT. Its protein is CASSSGQLNSPLHF.

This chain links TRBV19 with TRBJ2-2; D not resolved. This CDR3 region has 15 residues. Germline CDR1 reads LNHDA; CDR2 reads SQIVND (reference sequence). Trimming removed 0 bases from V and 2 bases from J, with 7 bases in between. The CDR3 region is CASSIDPGNTGELFF. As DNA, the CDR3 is TGTGCCAGTAGTATAGATCCCGGTAACACCGGGGAGCTGTTTTTT. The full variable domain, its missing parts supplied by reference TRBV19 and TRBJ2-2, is DGGITQSPKYLFRKEGQNVTLSCEQNLNHDAMYWYRQDPGQGLRLIYYSQIVNDFQKGDIAEGYSVSREKKESFPLTVTSAQKNPTAFYLCASSIDPGNTGELFFGEGSRLTVL.

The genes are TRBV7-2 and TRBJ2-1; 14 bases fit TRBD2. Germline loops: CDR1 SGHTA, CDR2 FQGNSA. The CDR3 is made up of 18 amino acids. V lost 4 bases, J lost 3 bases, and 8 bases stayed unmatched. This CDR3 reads CASSSRGTSGGLYNEQFF. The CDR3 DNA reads TGTGCCAGCAGCTCCAGAGGGACTAGCGGGGGCCTCTACAATGAGCAGTTCTTC.

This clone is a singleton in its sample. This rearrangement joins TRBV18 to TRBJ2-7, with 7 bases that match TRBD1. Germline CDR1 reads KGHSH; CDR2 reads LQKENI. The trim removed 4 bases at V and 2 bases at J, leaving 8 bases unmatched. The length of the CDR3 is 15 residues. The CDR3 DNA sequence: TGTGCCAGCTCACGCTCCGGGACAGATGCCTACGAGCAGTACTTC. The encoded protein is CASSRSGTDAYEQYF. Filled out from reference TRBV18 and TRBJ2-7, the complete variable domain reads NAGVMQNPRHLVRRRGQEARLRCSPMKGHSHVYWYRQLPEEGLKFMVYLQKENIIDESGMPKERFSAEFPKEGPSILRIQQVVRGDSAAYFCASSRSGTDAYEQYFGPGTRLTVT.

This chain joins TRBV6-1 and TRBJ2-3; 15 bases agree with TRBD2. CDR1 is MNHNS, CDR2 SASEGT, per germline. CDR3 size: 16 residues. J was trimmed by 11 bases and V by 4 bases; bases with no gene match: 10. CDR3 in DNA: TGTGCCAGCAGTGGAGGACTAGCGGGGGGGCAACGAGGGCAGTATTTT. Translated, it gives CASSGGLAGGQRGQYF.

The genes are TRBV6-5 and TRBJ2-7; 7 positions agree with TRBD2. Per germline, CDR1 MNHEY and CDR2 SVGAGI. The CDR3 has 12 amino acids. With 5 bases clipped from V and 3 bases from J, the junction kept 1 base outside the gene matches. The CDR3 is CASSRGDYEQYF. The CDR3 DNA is TGTGCCAGCAGTCGGGGGGACTACGAGCAGTACTTC.

The CDR3 spells CASSLPGQTTGELFF. CDR3 coding DNA: TGTGCCAGCAGCCTACCGGGACAGACCACCGGGGAGCTGTTTTTT. This chain links TRBV28 with TRBJ2-2, with 7 positions matching TRBD1. After removal of 6 bases from V and 4 bases from J, the junction contained 8 bases not matched to a gene. The CDR3 covers 15 residues. Germline V CDR1 and CDR2: MDHEN, SYDVKM.

The CDR3 spells CASSYRVNTEAFF. The CDR3 DNA follows: TGTGCCAGCAGTTACAGAGTGAACACTGAAGCTTTCTTT. The V gene is TRBV6-5, the J gene TRBJ1-1; no clear D gene. The CDR3 spans 13 residues. Germline CDR1 is MNHEY and CDR2 is SVGAGI. Trimming pared 2 bases from V and 0 bases from J, leaving 4 bases between.

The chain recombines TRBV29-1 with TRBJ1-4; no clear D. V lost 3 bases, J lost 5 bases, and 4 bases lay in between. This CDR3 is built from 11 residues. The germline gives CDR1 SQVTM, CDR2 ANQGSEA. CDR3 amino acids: CSVDANEKLFF. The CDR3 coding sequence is TGCAGCGTTGATGCGAATGAAAAACTGTTTTTT.

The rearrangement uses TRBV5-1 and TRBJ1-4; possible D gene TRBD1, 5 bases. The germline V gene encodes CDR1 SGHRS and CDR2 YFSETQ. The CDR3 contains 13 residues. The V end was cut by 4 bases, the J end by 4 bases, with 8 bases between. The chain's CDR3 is CASSTGGNEKLFF. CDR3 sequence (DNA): TGCGCCAGCAGCACCGGGGGTAATGAAAAACTGTTTTTT. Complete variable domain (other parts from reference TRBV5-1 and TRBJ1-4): KAGVTQTPRYLIKTRGQQVTLSCSPISGHRSVSWYQQTPGQGLQFLFEYFSETQRNKGNFPGRFSGRQFSNSRSEMNVSTLELGDSALYLCASSTGGNEKLFFGSGTQLSVL.

The CDR3 sequence: CASRAIAGGPYEQFF. CDR3 in DNA: TGTGCCAGCAGGGCCATAGCGGGGGGGCCGTATGAGCAGTTCTTC. The chain has TRBV7-8 and TRBJ2-1; 11 positions match TRBD2. This CDR3 is 15 amino acids long. In germline, CDR1 is SGHVS, CDR2 FQNEAQ. The V gene end was trimmed by 6 bases and the J gene end by 8 bases; junction bases not matched to a gene: 9. The full variable domain, in which reference TRBV7-8 and TRBJ2-1 provide the parts outside the CDR3, is GAGVSQSPRYKVAKRGQDVALRCDPISGHVSLFWYQQALGQGPEFLTYFQNEAQLDKSGLPSDRFFAERPEGSVSTLKIQRTQQEDSAVYLCASRAIAGGPYEQFFGPGTRLTVL.

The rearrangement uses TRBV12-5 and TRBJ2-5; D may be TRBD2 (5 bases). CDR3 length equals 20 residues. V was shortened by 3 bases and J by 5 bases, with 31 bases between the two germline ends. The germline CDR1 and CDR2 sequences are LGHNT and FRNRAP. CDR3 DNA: TGTGCTAGTGGTTTTTCCCTGGTTCCCCGGGGAACACCCTCCGGTGAGACCCAGTACTTC. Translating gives CASGFSLVPRGTPSGETQYF.

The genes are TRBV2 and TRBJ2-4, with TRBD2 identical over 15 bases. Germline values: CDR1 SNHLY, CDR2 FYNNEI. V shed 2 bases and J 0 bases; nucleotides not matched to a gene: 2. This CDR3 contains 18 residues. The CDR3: CASSERTSGGVAKNIQYF. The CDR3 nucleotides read TGTGCCAGCAGTGAACGGACTAGCGGGGGGGTAGCCAAAAACATTCAGTACTTC.

CDR3 sequence: CAISEASGGYNEQFF. CDR3 DNA sequence: TGTGCCATCAGTGAGGCTAGCGGGGGTTACAATGAGCAGTTCTTC. The chain links TRBV10-3 to TRBJ2-1; TRBD2 matches at 10 bases. V lost 2 bases and J lost 4; bases outside the gene matches: 2. The length of the CDR3 is 15 residues. Germline loops: CDR1 ENHRY, CDR2 SYGVKD.

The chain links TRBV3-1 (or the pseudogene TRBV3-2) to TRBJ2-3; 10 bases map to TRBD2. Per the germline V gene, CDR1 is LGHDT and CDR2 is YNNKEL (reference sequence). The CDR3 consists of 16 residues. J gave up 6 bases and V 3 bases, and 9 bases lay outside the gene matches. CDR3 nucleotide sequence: TGTGCCAGCAGCCACAGCGGGGGGGCGGTCGTGGATACGCAGTATTTT. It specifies CASSHSGGAVVDTQYF.

The CDR3, as DNA: TGCGCCAGCAGCTTGCTGACAGGAGTGGTCTACAATGAGCAGTTCTTC. It encodes CASSLLTGVVYNEQFF. The V call is TRBV5-1, the J call TRBJ2-1; a weak D match, TRBD1 (6 bases). This CDR3 has 16 amino acids. Germline V gene sequence: CDR1 SGHRS, CDR2 YFSETQ. The V gene lost 1 base and the J gene lost 3 bases, with 14 bases spanning the gap.

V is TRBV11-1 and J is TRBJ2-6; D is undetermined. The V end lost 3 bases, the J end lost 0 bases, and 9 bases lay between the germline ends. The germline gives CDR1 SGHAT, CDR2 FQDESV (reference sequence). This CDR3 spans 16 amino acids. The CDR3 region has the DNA TGTGCCAGCAGCTTTGAGCTTTCCTCTGGGGCCAACGTCCTGACTTTC. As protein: CASSFELSSGANVLTF.

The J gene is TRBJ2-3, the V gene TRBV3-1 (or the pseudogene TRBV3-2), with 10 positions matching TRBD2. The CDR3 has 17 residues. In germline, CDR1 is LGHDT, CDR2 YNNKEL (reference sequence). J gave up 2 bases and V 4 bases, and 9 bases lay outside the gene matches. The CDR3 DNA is TGTGCCAGCAGCCTTCGTGGTAGCGGGGGGCACACAGATACGCAGTATTTT. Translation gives CASSLRGSGGHTDTQYF.